These 18 T cell receptor beta chains were sequenced from one sample in a study of blood T cell repertoires in COVID-19. TCRdb's table, derived via immunoSEQ multiplex PCR, lists solely in-frame clones and lacks some. The table lists 100,000 or so clones, almost 80% of them singletons. The sample comprised peripheral blood. These receptor sequences come from a man aged 60 to 69 with active or convalescent COVID-19.

The chain combines TRBV2 with TRBJ2-1, with D possibly being TRBD2 (6 bases). This CDR3 is 14 amino acids long. Germline values: CDR1 SNHLY, CDR2 FYNNEI. V lost 3 bases and J lost 8, with 14 bases in between. The CDR3 bases are TGTGCCAGCAGTGAGAGGGCGACTAGGCATGAGCAGTTCTTC. Translating it yields CASSERATRHEQFF. The entire variable domain, with the rest obtained from reference TRBV2 and TRBJ2-1, is as follows: EPEVTQTPSHQVTQMGQEVILRCVPISNHLYFYWYRQILGQKVEFLVSFYNNEISEKSEIFDDQFSVERPDGSNFTLKIRSTKLEDSAMYFCASSERATRHEQFFGPGTRLTVL.

V and J are TRBV30 and TRBJ2-1; 11 nucleotides line up with TRBD2. CDR1 GTSNPN and CDR2 SVGIG come from the germline V gene (reference sequence). V lost 1 base and J lost 6; bases outside the gene matches: 8. This CDR3 comprises 16 residues. CDR3 protein: CAWSDLTSGNTNEQFF. The CDR3 nucleotides are TGTGCCTGGAGTGACCTGACTAGCGGGAACACCAATGAGCAGTTCTTC.

The V call is TRBV19, the J call TRBJ1-5; 8 positions agree with TRBD1. This CDR3 has 14 residues. Germline CDR1 reads LNHDA; CDR2 reads SQIVND (reference sequence). Unmatched junction bases numbered 2, after V lost 5 bases and J lost 2 bases. The CDR3, as DNA: TGTGCCAGTAGTTCGACAGGGGGCAATCAGCCCCAGCATTTT. It is translated as CASSSTGGNQPQHF.

V gene TRBV7-2 combines with J gene TRBJ2-3; 8 bases map to TRBD2. In germline, CDR1 is SGHTA, CDR2 FQGNSA. Losses at the gene ends were 4 bases for V and 4 bases for J; bases not matched to a gene: 4. The length of the CDR3 is 14 residues. Here the CDR3 reads CASSYGLASDTQYF. The CDR3 DNA is TGTGCCAGCAGCTACGGACTAGCTTCAGATACGCAGTATTTT.

The J gene is TRBJ1-2, the V gene TRBV19; no definite D call. The V gene lost 6 bases and the J gene lost 0 bases, with 17 bases spanning the gap. The germline gives CDR1 LNHDA, CDR2 SQIVND (reference sequence). CDR3 length equals 16 residues. The CDR3 coding sequence is TGTGCCAGTAGCGCATCGGAGAGTCGGACTAACTATGGCTACACCTTC. Protein sequence: CASSASESRTNYGYTF.

The chain combines TRBV4-3 with TRBJ1-5; no clear D. Germline assignment: CDR1 LGHNA and CDR2 YSLEER. The CDR3 totals 15 residues. The V end lost 0 bases, the J end lost 0 bases, and 6 bases lay between the germline ends. CDR3 in DNA: TGCGCCAGCAGCCAAGACAGGTTTAGCAATCAGCCCCAGCATTTT. Translation gives CASSQDRFSNQPQHF.

The CDR3 DNA reads TGTGCCAGCAGTTTATCTCGGACTGAAGCTTTCTTT. Translation gives CASSLSRTEAFF. The chain carries TRBV28 and TRBJ1-1; D not certain. This CDR3 is 12 amino acids long. In germline, CDR1 is MDHEN, CDR2 SYDVKM. V shed 1 base and J shed 5 bases, with 5 bases lying between them.

This sequence joins TRBV25-1 and TRBJ2-1; 11 nucleotides agree with TRBD2. The CDR3 is 15 amino acids. Germline trimming cut 1 base from V and 8 bases from J; bases unmatched to any gene: 4. Germline CDR1 MGHDK, CDR2 SYGVNS. Here the CDR3 reads CASSEWGSGRDEQFF. CDR3 bases: TGTGCCAGCAGTGAATGGGGTAGCGGGAGGGATGAGCAGTTCTTC.

CDR3 coding DNA: TGTGCCAGCAGTCCCGGACAGGCTGCCCACGAGCAGTACGTC. Amino acid sequence: CASSPGQAAHEQYV. The genes are TRBV6-2 or TRBV6-3 and TRBJ2-7; TRBD1 matches 7 bases. The CDR3 spans 14 residues. CDR1 and CDR2 (germline): MNHEY, SVGEGT. The J segment lost 5 bases and the V segment lost 5 bases, leaving 9 bases of the junction unmatched.

The gene calls are TRBV5-1 and TRBJ2-5; 8 bases match TRBD1. The CDR3 is 14 amino acids. Germline assignment: CDR1 SGHRS and CDR2 YFSETQ. V was pared by 4 bases and J by 5 bases, with 7 bases of the junction left unmatched. CDR3 sequence reads: CASSDRGQAETQYF. The CDR3 region has the DNA TGCGCCAGCAGCGATAGGGGACAGGCGGAGACCCAGTACTTC.

CDR3 in amino acids: CSASGTYNINSPLHF. The CDR3 bases are TGCAGTGCTAGTGGGACATATAATATTAATTCACCCCTCCACTTT. The rearrangement links TRBV20-1 to TRBJ1-6; perhaps TRBD1 as D (6 bases). CDR1 is DFQATT and CDR2 is SNEGSKA in the germline V gene (reference sequence). V shed 3 bases and J shed 6 bases, with 15 bases lying between them. This CDR3 is 15 amino acids long.

The chain joins TRBV4-2 to TRBJ2-1; 7 positions match TRBD2. The CDR3 length is 15 residues. From germline, CDR1 is LGHNA and CDR2 YNFKEQ. The ends lost 0 bases at V and 3 bases at J; junction bases unmatched: 2. CDR3 DNA sequence: TGTGCCAGCAGCCAAGAGGCGGGAGACTACAATGAGCAGTTCTTC. The encoded protein is CASSQEAGDYNEQFF.

V is TRBV2 and J is TRBJ2-3; maybe TRBD1 (5 bases). V was trimmed by 7 bases and J by 2 bases, leaving 13 bases between them. The germline gives CDR1 SNHLY, CDR2 FYNNEI. This CDR3 region has 14 residues. In DNA form, the CDR3 reads TGTGCCAGCACCCTAGGGGATCTCACAGATACGCAGTATTTT. This sequence encodes CASTLGDLTDTQYF.

This clone was counted a few times. The chain employs TRBV9 and TRBJ1-3; D is possibly TRBD1 (6 bases). The CDR3 length is 15 residues. V lost 3 bases, J lost 3 bases, and 13 bases lay in between. Per germline, CDR1 SGDLS and CDR2 YYNGEE. The CDR3 here is CASSAYPGDGNTIYF. CDR3 sequence (DNA): TGTGCCAGCAGCGCCTACCCAGGGGATGGAAACACCATATATTTT.

CDR3 residues: CASSQNRAPEAFF. In nucleotides, the CDR3 is TGTGCCAGCAGCCAGAACAGGGCCCCTGAAGCTTTCTTT. The rearrangement joins TRBV3-1 (or the pseudogene TRBV3-2) to TRBJ1-1; tentatively, D is TRBD1 (6 bases). The ends were cut back, 3 bases at V and 6 bases at J, with 11 bases in the middle. The germline CDR1 and CDR2 sequences are LGHDT and YNNKEL (reference sequence). The CDR3 runs 13 residues.

Only a few counts were recorded for this clone. The rearrangement links TRBV19 to TRBJ1-5; D is possibly TRBD1 (6 bases). The CDR3 totals 15 residues. Germline loops: CDR1 LNHDA, CDR2 SQIVND (reference sequence). Trimming shortened V by 0 bases and J by 3 bases, and 9 bases separated the two germline ends. The CDR3 bases are TGTGCCAGTAGTATAGAAGGGGGTGCCAATCAGCCCCAGCATTTT. Translated: CASSIEGGANQPQHF.

This chain joins TRBV6-5 and TRBJ1-2; possible D gene TRBD1, 5 bases. This CDR3 is 11 amino acids long. Germline V gene lookup returns CDR1 MNHEY and CDR2 SVGAGI. The V end was cut by 11 bases, the J end by 4 bases, with 11 bases between. The CDR3 DNA reads as TGTGCCGGGGGGACGGTCTATGGCTACACCTTC. Translation: CAGGTVYGYTF.

V is TRBV3-1 (or the pseudogene TRBV3-2) and J is TRBJ2-5, with 8 bases lining up with TRBD1. CDR3 length equals 13 residues. Unmatched junction bases numbered 3, after V lost 4 bases and J lost 5 bases. The germline gives CDR1 LGHDT, CDR2 YNNKEL (reference sequence). The CDR3 sequence is CASSRRGRETQYF. Written as DNA, the CDR3 is TGTGCCAGCAGCCGCAGGGGGCGTGAGACCCAGTACTTC.